This T cell receptor beta chain is drawn from a study of CD8 T cells in Susac syndrome. At the level of the study: Blood was drawn from Susac syndrome patients while they were therapy-naive, on corticosteroids, or on intravenous immunoglobulin alone.

General observations from the study: The CD4+ T cell repertoires that were profiled in Susac syndrome showed no clonal expansion.

The V and J ends lost 2 bases and 5 bases respectively, with 7 bases between them. Germline-derived CDR1 and CDR2 are KGHSH and LQKENI. The CDR3 contains 13 residues. Concerning this clonotype itself: What it binds is unknown.

Sequencing of TCR beta was performed on blood CD8+ T cells and on blood CD4+ T cells. With random hexamers, reverse transcription was performed on about 0.5 to 1 ug of RNA. Amplification of TCR beta CDR3 spanned 54 Vbeta and 13 Jbeta via immunoSEQ multiplex PCR. TCRdb used MiXCR to reprocess the immunoSEQ multiplex PCR reads, holding one entry per CDR3 protein. The table has around 110,000 distinct CDR3 sequences, approximately 96% seen once; the top ten hold less than 0.15%. This TCR was sampled from a human donor with Susac syndrome. Sample: CD4+ T cells from PBMCs. The rearrangement uses TRBV18 and TRBJ2-1, with unresolved D. DNA for the CDR3: TGTGCCAGCTCACCATTTGTCGACAATGAGCAGTTCTTC. Amino acids: CASSPFVDNEQFF.